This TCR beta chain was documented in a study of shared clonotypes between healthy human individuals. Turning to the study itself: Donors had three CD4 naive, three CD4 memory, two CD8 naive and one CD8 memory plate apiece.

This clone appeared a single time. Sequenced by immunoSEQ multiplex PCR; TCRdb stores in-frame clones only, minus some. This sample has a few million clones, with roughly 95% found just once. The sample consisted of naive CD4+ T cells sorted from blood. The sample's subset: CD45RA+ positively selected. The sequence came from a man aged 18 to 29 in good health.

CDR3 residues: CASSRSWINYGYTF. CDR3 nucleotide sequence: TGTGCCAGTAGTAGATCATGGATTAACTATGGCTACACCTTC. The rearrangement joins TRBV19 to TRBJ1-2; D unclear. V was shortened by 4 bases and J by 1 base, with 10 bases between the two germline ends. CDR1 is LNHDA, CDR2 SQIVND, per germline (reference sequence). The CDR3 contains 14 residues.